Listed below are T cell receptor beta chains from one sample, sequenced in a study of blood T cell repertoires in COVID-19. The table came from immunoSEQ multiplex PCR; TCRdb's copy has only in-frame clones and leaves some out. The sample records roughly 140,000 clones, around 84% being singletons. Sequencing input: PBMCs or T cells enriched from blood (not recorded which). The receptors here all came from a man aged 45-65 years who had recovered from COVID-19. The CDR3 runs from the conserved cysteine through the conserved F or W. The D gene is left open where the match is weak.

d_call j_call v_call cdr3_aa
NA TRBJ2-7 TRBV4-2 CASSYTTGSSYEQYF
NA TRBJ2-1 TRBV5-4 CATSLTGGNEQFF
TRBD1 TRBJ1-6 TRBV19 CASTEGRGVNSPLHF
TRBD2 TRBJ2-3 TRBV11-2 CASSLFLGGGTHRTDTQYF
NA TRBJ1-6 TRBV2 CASSAVRNTEYSPLHF
TRBD1 TRBJ2-5 TRBV5-6 CASSEGAWETQYF
NA TRBJ1-2 TRBV2 CASSEEQGANYGYTF
NA TRBJ1-1 TRBV3-1/TRBV3-2 CASSQGLGVTEAFF
NA TRBJ1-3 TRBV5-1 CASSLAGGAGNTIYF
TRBD2 TRBJ2-3 TRBV7-2 CASSFGPGTSGGVADTQYF
TRBD2 TRBJ2-5 TRBV18 CASSPPLIGREGIETQYF
NA TRBJ2-7 TRBV7-6 CASSLVESSYEQYF
TRBD1 TRBJ1-4 TRBV7-9 CASSSDRVGEKLFF
NA TRBJ1-4 TRBV5-4 CASSPAGAGEELFF
TRBD1 TRBJ1-2 TRBV9 CASSVDPGTGNYGYTF
TRBD1 TRBJ1-5 TRBV19 CASIGQGDYRNQPQHF
NA TRBJ1-4 TRBV15 CATRISPDEKLFF
NA TRBJ1-2 TRBV6-6 CASSEAGANYGYTF
TRBD1 TRBJ2-1 TRBV4-3 CASSRLGQGDEQFF
NA TRBJ1-2 TRBV7-9 CASSLGSGDPNYGYTF
TRBD1 TRBJ1-1 TRBV7-8 CASSRAGGGTEAFF
TRBD1 TRBJ2-7 TRBV7-3 CASSPTGTGDEQYF
NA TRBJ2-1 TRBV5-1 CASSVGTYNEQFF
NA TRBJ1-6 TRBV7-3 CASSQTGYNSPLHF
NA TRBJ1-3 TRBV5-6 CASSKDQRGIHSGNTIYF
TRBD1 TRBJ1-4 TRBV3-1/TRBV3-2 CASSQGDRVGEKLFF
NA TRBJ1-2 TRBV6-5 CASCRDQEGGYTF
NA TRBJ1-1 TRBV5-8 CASSSGQNTEAFF
NA TRBJ1-1 TRBV9 CASSVVVNTEAFF
TRBD1 TRBJ2-3 TRBV29-1 CSAQTGQDTQYF
TRBD1 TRBJ1-6 TRBV2 CASNRGLNSPLHF
TRBD1 TRBJ2-5 TRBV6-5 CASSYSKGAAETQYF
NA TRBJ2-6 TRBV27 CASSRQASGANVLTF
NA TRBJ2-6 TRBV6-2/TRBV6-3 CASSYSTATRAGPGANVLTF
NA TRBJ2-1 TRBV12-3/TRBV12-4 CASSFTAAEQFF
TRBD1 TRBJ1-1 TRBV7-6 CASSSPDRVGMNTEAFF
NA TRBJ2-3 TRBV18 CASSPPRTARDTQYF
TRBD1 TRBJ2-7 TRBV7-2 CASSSGTGVVRQYF
TRBD1 TRBJ1-3 TRBV6-5 CASRPQGVGNTIYF
TRBD1 TRBJ2-5 TRBV9 CASSVTPARGQETQYF
TRBD1 TRBJ1-4 TRBV5-1 CASSLEGQGGEKLFF
TRBD2 TRBJ2-3 TRBV4-1 CASSQGRLLAGGTDTQYF
NA TRBJ2-2 TRBV19 CASNQGTGELFF
NA TRBJ1-5 TRBV20-1 CSASFGLVGNQPQHF
NA TRBJ1-1 TRBV5-1 CASSLVGGEGNTEAFF
NA TRBJ2-1 TRBV10-2 CASMSVGANSYNEQFF
TRBD1 TRBJ2-5 TRBV7-2 CASSLLGTGALGYF
TRBD1 TRBJ1-5 TRBV4-1 CASSSRQGLEPQHF
TRBD1 TRBJ1-6 TRBV6-2/TRBV6-3 CASSYSLGQSVRSYNSPLHF
TRBD1 TRBJ1-5 TRBV15 CATSTSWDSGRYSNQPQHF
NA TRBJ2-2 TRBV27 CASSLHSLNTGELFF
NA TRBJ2-1 TRBV6-5 CASYKQGEQFF
TRBD1 TRBJ1-6 TRBV25-1 CASKGTGNNSPLHF
NA TRBJ1-2 TRBV2 CASSPRTGTSNYGYTF
NA TRBJ2-2 TRBV7-2 CASSSSGVTGELFF
TRBD1 TRBJ1-5 TRBV2 CASSGQGTSNQPQHF
TRBD1 TRBJ2-5 TRBV10-2 CASSESGTGYETQYF
NA TRBJ1-2 TRBV6-2/TRBV6-3 CASRPLQGFVNGYTF
NA TRBJ2-2 TRBV7-2 CASSSQGTGNTGELFF
NA TRBJ2-2 TRBV6-1 CASSEDTVPTGELFF